Presented here are 10 T cell receptor beta chains from one specimen sequenced in a study of blood T cell repertoires in COVID-19. The assay was immunoSEQ multiplex PCR, and TCRdb's table has in-frame clones only and misses some. The table has about 200,000 clones, roughly 90% seen once. Sequenced material: PBMCs or T cells enriched from blood (not recorded which). The source is a woman in her thirties who had recovered from COVID-19.

The chain links TRBV7-9 to TRBJ1-1; D unclear. The germline gives CDR1 SEHNR, CDR2 FQNEAQ (reference sequence). This CDR3 has 14 amino acids. Trimming removed 2 bases from V and 5 bases from J, with 12 bases in between. CDR3 protein: CASSLSEPLTEAFF. CDR3 bases: TGTGCCAGCAGCTTATCAGAACCTTTGACTGAAGCTTTCTTT.

The chain employs TRBV3-1 (or the pseudogene TRBV3-2) and TRBJ1-5; D is undetermined. Germline V CDR1 and CDR2: LGHDT, YNNKEL (reference sequence). The CDR3 runs to 13 residues. Trimming stripped 3 bases from V and 5 bases from J, with 8 bases between. The CDR3: CASSQGRDQPQHF. CDR3 coding DNA: TGTGCCAGCAGCCAGGGGAGGGATCAGCCCCAGCATTTT.

The chain links TRBV7-6 to TRBJ1-4; 12 bases fit TRBD1. The V segment lost 3 bases and the J segment 8 bases; nucleotides outside the gene matches: 7. This CDR3 is 16 amino acids long. Germline V lookup: CDR1 SGHVS, CDR2 FNYEAQ. The CDR3 DNA reads TGTGCCAGCAGCTTGGGACAGGGGGCCGCCAGCGAAAAACTGTTTTTT. Amino acids: CASSLGQGAASEKLFF.

The chain carries TRBV15 and TRBJ2-7; 14 nucleotides line up with TRBD2. The germline gives CDR1 LNHNV, CDR2 YYDKDF (reference sequence). The CDR3 totals 18 residues. Trimming removed 0 bases from V and 5 bases from J; junction bases left unmatched: 9. The CDR3: CATSRDTQTSGRANEQYF. CDR3 in DNA: TGTGCCACCAGCAGAGACACCCAGACTAGCGGGAGGGCCAACGAGCAGTACTTC. The whole variable domain, filled in from reference TRBV15 and TRBJ2-7, reads DAMVIQNPRYQVTQFGKPVTLSCSQTLNHNVMYWYQQKSSQAPKLLFHYYDKDFNNEADTPDNFQSRRPNTSFCFLDIRSPGLGDTAMYLCATSRDTQTSGRANEQYFGPGTRLTVT.

The chain is built from TRBV7-8 and TRBJ2-1; 12 bases agree with TRBD2. The CDR3 sequence is 16 residues long. Germline CDR1 and CDR2: SGHVS and FQNEAQ. With V trimmed by 6 bases and J by 5 bases, 8 bases remained unmatched. The chain's CDR3 is CASSSHLAGGNNEQFF. The DNA for the CDR3 is TGTGCCAGCAGTTCACATCTAGCGGGAGGGAACAATGAGCAGTTCTTC.

The chain joins TRBV12-3 or TRBV12-4 to TRBJ2-3, with D hard to call. Trimming stripped 6 bases from V and 5 bases from J, with 6 bases between. The CDR3 is 11 residues long. The CDR3, as DNA: TGTGCCAGCAGCCAACAAGATACGCAGTATTTT. This codes for CASSQQDTQYF.

V usage is TRBV5-1 and J usage is TRBJ2-7; D gene unclear. The germline V gene has CDR1 SGHRS and CDR2 YFSETQ. V was shortened by 1 base and J by 7 bases, with 9 bases between the two germline ends. This CDR3 spans 12 amino acids. The CDR3 spells CASSLTLGEQYF. The DNA for the CDR3 is TGCGCCAGCAGCTTGACCCTAGGAGAGCAGTACTTC. Full variable domain (outside the CDR3, taken from reference TRBV5-1 and TRBJ2-7): KAGVTQTPRYLIKTRGQQVTLSCSPISGHRSVSWYQQTPGQGLQFLFEYFSETQRNKGNFPGRFSGRQFSNSRSEMNVSTLELGDSALYLCASSLTLGEQYFGPGTRLTVT.

The V call is TRBV29-1, the J call TRBJ2-2; TRBD1 matches 7 bases. The germline V gene encodes CDR1 SQVTM and CDR2 ANQGSEA. The CDR3 runs to 14 residues. J lost 0 bases, V lost 7 bases, and 5 bases had no gene match. The CDR3 here is CSAGGTANTGELFF. The DNA of the CDR3 is TGCAGCGCCGGTGGGACAGCGAACACCGGGGAGCTGTTTTTT.

The chain is built from TRBV19 and TRBJ1-3; TRBD1 matches at 7 bases. J was trimmed by 4 bases and V by 3 bases; bases with no gene match: 6. Germline values: CDR1 LNHDA, CDR2 SQIVND (reference sequence). This CDR3 contains 15 residues. The CDR3 here is CASSMIGTAGNTIYF. CDR3 sequence (DNA): TGTGCCAGTAGTATGATAGGGACAGCAGGAAACACCATATATTTT. Based on the CDR3 plus reference TRBV19 and TRBJ1-3, the full variable domain is DGGITQSPKYLFRKEGQNVTLSCEQNLNHDAMYWYRQDPGQGLRLIYYSQIVNDFQKGDIAEGYSVSREKKESFPLTVTSAQKNPTAFYLCASSMIGTAGNTIYFGEGSWLTVV.

The V call is TRBV7-9, the J call TRBJ1-5; tentatively, D is TRBD1 (6 bases). The CDR3 has 14 amino acids. Trimming removed 1 base at V and 5 bases at J, with 9 bases between. CDR1 is SEHNR and CDR2 is FQNEAQ in the germline V gene (reference sequence). CDR3 amino acids: CASSLDRDDQPQHF. The CDR3 DNA follows: TGTGCCAGCAGCTTAGACAGGGACGATCAGCCCCAGCATTTT. Based on the CDR3 plus reference TRBV7-9 and TRBJ1-5, the full variable domain is DTGVSQNPRHKITKRGQNVTFRCDPISEHNRLYWYRQTLGQGPEFLTYFQNEAQLEKSRLLSDRFSAERPKGSFSTLEIQRTEQGDSAMYLCASSLDRDDQPQHFGDGTRLSIL.